The 10 T cell receptor beta chains reported below all come from one sample, sequenced in a study of monozygotic twins with cystic fibrosis. Profiled with immunoSEQ multiplex PCR; TCRdb holds only in-frame clones, not every one. The sample lists roughly 11,000 clones, around 85% occurring once. The sequenced material came from blood. These receptors all come from a man aged 18 to 29 with cystic fibrosis.

The chain couples TRBV30 to TRBJ1-5; 10 nucleotides line up with TRBD1. J gave up 2 bases and V 1 base, and 11 bases lay outside the gene matches. The length of the CDR3 is 18 residues. CDR1 GTSNPN and CDR2 SVGIG come from the germline V gene (reference sequence). CDR3 residues: CAWSAGTGVFAGNQPQHF. The CDR3 DNA reads TGTGCCTGGAGTGCCGGGACAGGGGTTTTTGCGGGCAATCAGCCCCAGCATTTT.

V gene TRBV18 combines with J gene TRBJ2-4, with D tentatively TRBD2 (5 bases). The CDR3 consists of 19 residues. Per the germline V gene, CDR1 is KGHSH and CDR2 is LQKENI. Trimming stripped 0 bases from V and 0 bases from J, with 18 bases between. The CDR3 nucleotides read TGTGCCAGCTCACCACCTTGGACTCCGGGTGATTTAGCCAAAAACATTCAGTACTTC. Its protein is CASSPPWTPGDLAKNIQYF.

This chain uses TRBV30 with TRBJ1-2, with D uncertain. Trimming shortened V by 4 bases and J by 0 bases, and 9 bases separated the two germline ends. The CDR3 covers 13 residues. Germline V gives CDR1 GTSNPN, CDR2 SVGIG (reference sequence). For the CDR3, the DNA is TGTGCCTGGACCCCTGGGGCTAACTATGGCTACACCTTC. It codes for CAWTPGANYGYTF.

V and J are TRBV7-2 and TRBJ2-2; D unclear. The CDR3 consists of 13 residues. V was clipped by 3 bases and J by 6 bases, with 8 bases between them. Germline CDR1 reads SGHTA; CDR2 reads FQGNSA. The CDR3 nucleotides are TGTGCCAGCAGCTTGTTCTCACCCGGGGAGCTGTTTTTT. The encoded protein is CASSLFSPGELFF. Drawing the rest from reference TRBV7-2 and TRBJ2-2, the complete variable domain is GAGVSQSPSNKVTEKGKDVELRCDPISGHTALYWYRQSLGQGLEFLIYFQGNSAPDKSGLPSDRFSAERTGGSVSTLTIQRTQQEDSAVYLCASSLFSPGELFFGEGSRLTVL.

This clone was picked up one time. The CDR3 nucleotides read TGTGCCAGTAACCCCCGGGTTATAGTGGGAAGCACAGATACGCAGTATTTT. Translating gives CASNPRVIVGSTDTQYF. The chain carries TRBV19 and TRBJ2-3; no firm D call. Germline V gene data show CDR1 as LNHDA and CDR2 as SQIVND (reference sequence). The CDR3 sequence is 17 residues long. Trimming removed 7 bases at V and 0 bases at J, with 20 bases between.

The V gene is TRBV4-3, the J gene TRBJ2-1; D gene uncertain. This CDR3 has 20 amino acids. Germline CDR1 and CDR2: LGHNA and YSLEER. V lost 1 base and J 4 bases, leaving 26 bases between the germline ends. DNA of the CDR3: TGCGCCAGCAGCCAAGCGGCTCTATCTCCCTCTACCGCCTATTACAATGAGCAGTTCTTC. Protein: CASSQAALSPSTAYYNEQFF.

The chain employs TRBV30 and TRBJ2-2; D call uncertain. In germline, CDR1 is GTSNPN, CDR2 SVGIG (reference sequence). The CDR3 runs 14 residues. Trimming took off 2 bases at V and 3 bases at J, with 10 bases between the two ends. The CDR3 spells CAWSSRRYTGELFF. CDR3 bases: TGTGCCTGGAGTTCTAGGCGGTACACCGGGGAGCTGTTTTTT.

This clone has just one count. J is TRBJ2-2 and V is TRBV2, with 8 bases that match TRBD2. The CDR3 extends over 15 amino acids. Germline values: CDR1 SNHLY, CDR2 FYNNEI. V lost 6 bases to trimming and J lost 4 bases; unmatched junction nucleotides: 7. The CDR3 DNA reads TGTGCCAGCAGAGCGAGCGGGGGCCGCACCGGGGAGCTGTTTTTT. Encoded protein: CASRASGGRTGELFF.

This rearrangement joins TRBV5-6 to TRBJ2-5; weak D call: TRBD2 (5 bases). The CDR3 is made up of 13 amino acids. The germline V and J ends were trimmed by 2 bases and 5 bases, with 10 bases remaining between them. Germline V gene data show CDR1 as SGHDT and CDR2 as YYEEEE. Here the CDR3 DNA reads TGTGCCAGCAGCTTTGGGTCGGGGGAGACCCAGTACTTC. This encodes CASSFGSGETQYF.

The J gene is TRBJ2-3, the V gene TRBV6-1, with D maybe TRBD2 (6 bases). Trimming took 4 bases from V and 2 from J, leaving 13 bases between them. Germline V gene lookup returns CDR1 MNHNS and CDR2 SASEGT. The CDR3 extends over 15 amino acids. The CDR3, as DNA: TGTGCCAGCAGTGGTAGCGGAATCTACACAGATACGCAGTATTTT. Translated: CASSGSGIYTDTQYF.